The T cell receptor (beta chain) under discussion was sequenced for a study of blood T cells in healthy people across ages. Study-wide points: Without sorted subsets, naive and antigen-experienced compartments could not be conclusively compared. Long-lived donors had more naive CD4+ cells and higher diversity than aged donors.

This CDR3 is 12 amino acids long. Germline lookup yields CDR1 DFQATT and CDR2 SNEGSKA (reference sequence). The V and J ends lost 1 base and 10 bases, in that order; junction bases with no gene match: 4. On this clonotype itself: Its specificity is unknown.

The use of a sample-barcoded 5' primer and a J-beta primer mix characterized a second PCR of about 7 to 12 cycles. Each TCR beta cDNA got a 12-nucleotide random molecular identifier. TCRdb reprocessed the 5' RACE reads via MiXCR and lists one record per CDR3 protein. The repertoire consists of approximately 350,000 distinct CDR3 sequences, with about half occurring once and the leading ten covering approximately 51%. Sequenced input: blood. The receptor's source is a man in his sixties in good health. V usage is TRBV20-1 and J usage is TRBJ2-3; 8 bases agree with TRBD2. CDR3 DNA: TGCAGTGCTAGAGGCGGGGGGAGGGCGCAGTATTTT. Its protein is CSARGGGRAQYF.